These 13 T cell receptor beta chains share one sample of origin, sequenced in a study of T cells in Graves' hyperthyroidism and ophthalmopathy (dated by TCRdb to about 2019). The receptor library was made with multiplex PCR. TCRdb shows the sequencer as Illumina HiSeq 2000. The TCR beta CDR3 regions were amplified from RNA transcripts. The first round of RT-PCR for the TCR CDR3 was performed with the HTBI primer set and the Qiagen OneStep RT-PCR kit. In-frame beta chains were kept once TCRdb had trimmed the public reads at Q25 with fastp and called clones with MiXCR. Every entry covers one CDR3 protein and lists the most common genes and DNA from its rows. The sample table shows some 600,000 distinct CDR3 sequences, and roughly 13% are seen once. The ten largest clonotypes hold roughly 5.7% of the sample. The sequenced sample consisted of blood. These receptors came from a woman in her twenties or thirties with Graves' hyperthyroidism that later progressed to Graves' ophthalmopathy.

This clonotype was detected many times. The chain recombines TRBV20-1 with TRBJ2-1; 8 bases align to TRBD1. CDR1 is DFQATT, CDR2 SNEGSKA, per germline (reference sequence). The junction had 7 bases not matched to a gene; V was cut back by 0 bases and J by 6 bases. This CDR3 spans 15 amino acids. The CDR3 loop reads CSARDLAGGRNEQFF. CDR3 nucleotides: TGCAGTGCTAGAGATTTGGCAGGGGGCCGCAATGAGCAGTTCTTC.

The chain employs TRBV5-1 and TRBJ2-7; 7 bases map to TRBD2. V lost 1 base, J lost 2 bases, and 9 bases stayed unmatched. This CDR3 is built from 16 residues. Germline V CDR1 and CDR2: SGHRS, YFSETQ. DNA of the CDR3: TGCGCCAGCAGCTTGTTCGTGCTAGCGGCAACCTACGAGCAGTACTTC. Translation: CASSLFVLAATYEQYF.

This clonotype was counted ten times or more. CDR3 amino acids: CACKLDSGGETQYF. The CDR3 nucleotides read TGTGCCTGCAAATTAGACTCGGGCGGAGAGACCCAGTACTTC. This chain connects TRBV2 to TRBJ2-5; unclear D gene. Germline-derived CDR1 and CDR2 are SNHLY and FYNNEI. This CDR3 is 14 amino acids long. Trimming removed 11 bases at V and 4 bases at J, with 20 bases between.

Concerning this clonotype: A read error may be the cause here, since a much bigger clone is one base away. The V call is TRBV12-3 or TRBV12-4, the J call TRBJ2-7; 8 bases match TRBD1. The junction had 13 bases not matched to a gene; V was cut back by 6 bases and J by 3 bases. The CDR3 has 16 amino acids. CDR3 DNA: TGTGCCAGCAGCTACTTCCAGGGACAGGAACTCTACGAGCAGTACTTC. Its translation is CASSYFQGQELYEQYF.

Ten or more counts support this clonotype. In DNA, the CDR3 is TGTGCCAGCTCATCTCCCGGTGGAAACACCATATATTTT. It codes for CASSSPGGNTIYF. The rearrangement joins TRBV18 to TRBJ1-3; no reliable D call. Germline V gene lookup returns CDR1 KGHSH and CDR2 LQKENI. CDR3 length: 13 amino acids. The germline V and J ends were trimmed by 5 bases and 3 bases, with 8 bases remaining between them.

The V and J genes are TRBV7-3 and TRBJ2-7; the D is unclear. The CDR3 spans 13 residues. Germline lookup yields CDR1 SGHTA and CDR2 FQGTGA. Trimming took off 2 bases at V and 5 bases at J, with 10 bases between the two ends. Written as DNA, the CDR3 is TGTGCCAGCAGCTTACTAGGGTTCGACGAGCAGTACTTC. It translates to CASSLLGFDEQYF.

Only a few counts were recorded for this clonotype. The chain combines TRBV7-9 with TRBJ2-2, with D unresolved. The CDR3 totals 14 residues. The germline gives CDR1 SEHNR, CDR2 FQNEAQ (reference sequence). The V gene lost 1 base and the J gene lost 4 bases, with 7 bases spanning the gap. The CDR3 region has the DNA TGTGCCAGCAGCTTAGAGGGCATCACCGGGGAGCTGTTTTTT. Its protein product is CASSLEGITGELFF.

This clonotype was seen many times. DNA of the CDR3: TGTGCCAGCAGCCTTCGATATTACGAGCAGTACTTC. Translated, it gives CASSLRYYEQYF. This rearrangement joins TRBV7-2 to TRBJ2-7; no definite D call. V was clipped by 5 bases and J by 4 bases, with 9 bases between them. Germline-derived CDR1 and CDR2 are SGHTA and FQGNSA. The CDR3 spans 12 residues.

The table lists this clonotype with many counts. V is TRBV11-2 and J is TRBJ2-2; tentatively, D is TRBD1 (5 bases). Deletions cut 7 bases from V and 7 bases from J, with 13 bases between. CDR3 length: 13 amino acids. Germline assignment: CDR1 SGHAT and CDR2 FQNNGV. In DNA form, the CDR3 reads TGTGCCAGCACCTTCGTTAGGGGCGGGGAGCTGTTTTTT. Its protein product is CASTFVRGGELFF. The full variable domain, rest sourced from reference TRBV11-2 and TRBJ2-2, is EAGVAQSPRYKIIEKRQSVAFWCNPISGHATLYWYQQILGQGPKLLIQFQNNGVVDDSQLPKDRFSAERLKGVDSTLKIQPAKLEDSAVYLCASTFVRGGELFFGEGSRLTVL.

This clonotype showed up just a few times. The rearrangement uses TRBV14 and TRBJ1-1; 7 nucleotides line up with TRBD1. Germline-derived CDR1 and CDR2 are SGHDN and FVKESK. The V gene end was trimmed by 4 bases and the J gene end by 8 bases; junction bases not matched to a gene: 7. CDR3 length: 13 amino acids. DNA for the CDR3: TGTGCCAGCAGCCCGCCCGGGACAGTCGAAGCTTTCTTT. It codes for CASSPPGTVEAFF. The entire variable domain, with the rest obtained from reference TRBV14 and TRBJ1-1, is as follows: EAGVTQFPSHSVIEKGQTVTLRCDPISGHDNLYWYRRVMGKEIKFLLHFVKESKQDESGMPNNRFLAERTGGTYSTLKVQPAELEDSGVYFCASSPPGTVEAFFGQGTRLTVV.

This clonotype was counted between two and nine times. The genes are TRBV20-1 and TRBJ2-1, with D unresolved. Germline lookup yields CDR1 DFQATT and CDR2 SNEGSKA (reference sequence). Trimming removed 1 base at V and 5 bases at J, with 24 bases between. The CDR3 spans 18 residues. CDR3 coding DNA: TGCAGTGCTAGAGTCAGCCACTCCATATCAAACGAACACAATGAGCAGTTCTTC. Amino acids: CSARVSHSISNEHNEQFF.

At least ten counts were recorded for this clonotype. The rearrangement uses TRBV28 and TRBJ1-1, with D hard to call. V was pared by 6 bases and J by 0 bases, with 11 bases between. The CDR3 has 14 amino acids. Germline lookup yields CDR1 MDHEN and CDR2 SYDVKM. CDR3 residues: CASRLAHLNTEAFF. Here the CDR3 DNA reads TGTGCCAGCAGACTGGCACACCTGAACACTGAAGCTTTCTTT.

This clonotype was picked up many times. The chain couples TRBV7-8 to TRBJ2-3, with 10 bases fitting TRBD2. Germline CDR1 reads SGHVS; CDR2 reads FQNEAQ. The CDR3 covers 16 residues. V lost 0 bases and J lost 0; bases outside the gene matches: 0. CDR3 protein: CASSLATSGSTDTQYF. In DNA, the CDR3 is TGTGCCAGCAGCTTAGCGACTAGCGGGAGCACAGATACGCAGTATTTT.